The clone carrying this TCR beta chain appeared once. Its antigen is unknown. Sequencing used immunoSEQ multiplex PCR; TCRdb keeps in-frame clones, though not all of them. The data hold some 45,000 clones, with 89% observed a single time. This specimen comes from a study of OX40 agonist ivuxolimab in advanced cancers. Baseline, cycle 4 day 1, and cycle 7 day 1 were the blood sampling points. Findings and caveats of the study: The investigators did not determine what antigen specificity the expanded peripheral T cells had. Partial responders at 0.1-3.0 mg/kg showed near-lowest clonal expansion.

With 10 bases removed from V and 4 bases from J, the gap between germline ends came to 15 bases. From germline, CDR1 is ENHRY and CDR2 SYGVKD. The CDR3 has 13 amino acids. The sample in question was CD4+ or CD8+ T cells sorted from blood, obtained in a trial of the OX40 agonist ivuxolimab. V and J are TRBV10-3 and TRBJ2-3; a possible D gene is TRBD2 (5 bases). The receptor was isolated from an adult with an advanced solid tumor such as melanoma, head and neck, liver or kidney cancer. This CDR3 reads CATFGVGSDTQYF. In DNA, the CDR3 is TGTGCCACCTTCGGGGTCGGATCAGATACGCAGTATTTT.